This entry describes one T cell receptor beta chain. This clonotype was observed many times. Its antigen is still unknown. At one boundary the junction diverges from the germline segment, which might be a read error. The CDR3 numbers 15 residues from cysteine through phenylalanine. The DNA shown is the 45-base CDR3, in frame from base 1. According to the germline V gene, CDR1 reads SGHVS and CDR2 reads FQNEAQ. These data originate in a study of breast tumors, draining lymph nodes, adjacent tissues (dated by TCRdb to the mid-2010s). About the full investigation: TCR beta repertoires were compared across tumor, adjacent nontumor tissue and axillary lymph nodes obtained from breast cancer patients. In human breast cancer, the study set out to evaluate how tumor, surrounding tissue and draining lymph node repertoires relate to one another and whether T cells may move between these sites.

General study outcomes and caveats: A scenario in which most tumor T cells derive from the lymph node and then expand within tumor tissue was judged to be consistent with the data. The conclusion that tumor T cells originate in lymph nodes was framed as consistent with a hypothesis rather than directly demonstrated. Tumors showed preferential V and J gene usage, and their T-cell repertoire diversity fell below that of lymph nodes yet above that of nontumor tissue. Tumor and nontumor tissue repertoires were found to be significantly more similar in luminal-like than in basal-like breast cancer.

Sequencer: Illumina HiSeq 2000. TCR beta chain libraries were generated by multiplex PCR amplification. The amplified TCR beta chain products were analyzed by high-throughput sequencing. The public reads were reanalyzed by TCRdb: fastp trimming at Q25, MiXCR alignment, in-frame beta chains only. Every distinct CDR3 protein forms one entry, paired with its most common genes and DNA. In all, the sample holds some 65,000 distinct CDR3 sequences, and about 40% of those were seen once. The ten largest clones add up to more than 7.5% of the sample. The receptor comes from a female donor with breast cancer. Some clones in this sample may be carry-over from other donors' samples. Sample: breast tumor tissue. This receptor chain uses TRBV7-8 and TRBJ1-2, and 8 junction bases match TRBD1. The DNA sequence is TGTGCCAGCAGCTTGGACAGGGTAGGAATGCGAGGCTACCCCTTC. Translated, this gives CASSLDRVGMRGYPF. With all but the CDR3 taken from the reference TRBV7-8 and TRBJ1-2 genes, the full variable domain is: GAGVSQSPRYKVAKRGQDVALRCDPISGHVSLFWYQQALGQGPEFLTYFQNEAQLDKSGLPSDRFFAERPEGSVSTLKIQRTQQEDSAVYLCASSLDRVGMRGYPFGSGTRLTVV.